This T cell receptor (beta chain) originates from a study of T cells in Graves' hyperthyroidism and ophthalmopathy. With 6 bases removed from V and 7 bases from J, the gap between germline ends came to 16 bases. The length of the CDR3 is 13 residues. Amplified regions were TCR beta CDR3 sequences from RNA transcripts. RT-PCR in the first round (using the HTBI primer set) targeted the TCR CDR3. TCRdb ran MiXCR on the multiplex PCR reads and lists one entry per CDR3 protein. The sample carries around 500,000 distinct CDR3 sequences, roughly 15% recorded once. This clonotype was picked up many times. The clonotype originates from a woman aged 40 to 50 with Graves' hyperthyroidism. The specimen was blood. The V call is TRBV12-3 or TRBV12-4, the J call TRBJ2-7; D may be TRBD2 (7 bases). DNA for the CDR3: TGTGCCAGCAGCCCAAGGGGAGGGGGGGAGCAGTACTTC. Its translation is CASSPRGGGEQYF.